This T cell receptor beta chain comes out of a study of blood T cell repertoires in COVID-19. For the study at large: Sample material is recorded as cDNA or gDNA derived from T cells, B-cell-depleted T cells, or PBMCs.

In the source study's methods: Amplification of reference gene primers was used by the study to estimate nucleated cell counts. TCRdb's table, derived via immunoSEQ multiplex PCR, lists solely in-frame clones and lacks some. The V and J calls and clone size were taken over from that table, and D and trimming were inferred from the DNA. Among some 190,000 clones listed, approximately 81% were seen once. V lost 0 bases, J lost 7 bases, and 19 bases lay in between. The CDR3 extends over 17 amino acids. Germline CDR1 and CDR2: SGHRS and YFSETQ. The V gene is TRBV5-1, the J gene TRBJ1-4; tentatively, D is TRBD1 (5 bases). Sequenced sample: peripheral blood. This clonotype was sampled from an elderly woman with active or convalescent COVID-19. Here the CDR3 reads CASSLVVGATGGEKLFF. CDR3 bases: TGCGCCAGCAGCTTGGTTGTTGGGGCAACAGGTGGTGAAAAACTGTTTTTT.